This T cell receptor (beta chain) was found in a study of identical twins. Trimming shortened V by 8 bases and J by 1 base, and 12 bases separated the two germline ends. The CDR3 covers 13 residues. CDR1 and CDR2 (germline): SNHLY, FYNNEI. In the case of this clonotype: Its target is not known.

General study points: These conclusions were based on statistical analysis (cross-sectional, not following the same donors).

Each CDR3 protein is one row after TCRdb ran MiXCR on the 5' RACE reads. The sample lists approximately 220,000 distinct CDR3 sequences; 6.5% to 9% were seen once. Separately, the same data were catalogued under a study of yellow fever vaccine responses in identical twins.

The origin of this receptor is a young woman in good health. Input material: CD8+ T cells sorted from blood. This chain connects TRBV2 to TRBJ2-7, with D tentatively TRBD1 (6 bases). The CDR3 region has the DNA TGTGCCAGCGGTCAGGGGCCGTCCTACGAGCAGTACTTC. It specifies CASGQGPSYEQYF.